The 11 T cell receptor beta chains below come from one sample, sequenced in a study of Ad26.COV2.S vaccination and SARS-CoV-2 variants. Treatment given: roughly 19 received Ad26.COV2.S at low or high dose, single or two shots; about 5 received placebo; per-sample allocation not given. Sampling occurred on day 63 after the first vaccine or placebo injection. Sequencing was performed with immunoSEQ multiplex PCR; in TCRdb, only in-frame clones are kept and a portion is missing. The data hold more than 300,000 clones, with about 86% observed a single time. Specimen: peripheral blood, collected in a trial of Ad26.COV2.S vaccine versus placebo. All receptors come from a person between 18 and 65 years old who received the Ad26.COV2.S COVID-19 vaccine or a placebo.

This chain joins TRBV6-5 and TRBJ1-2; no firm D call. Germline CDR1 and CDR2: MNHEY and SVGAGI. The CDR3 extends over 15 amino acids. V was pared by 0 bases and J by 7 bases, with 15 bases between. The CDR3 bases are TGTGCCAGCAGTTACTCTGTGGGTGGGCGTTCTGGCTACACCTTC. It specifies CASSYSVGGRSGYTF.

V and J are TRBV10-3 and TRBJ1-2; 7 nucleotides agree with TRBD1. Germline loops: CDR1 ENHRY, CDR2 SYGVKD. The V and J ends lost 7 bases and 4 bases, in that order; junction bases with no gene match: 15. This CDR3 spans 16 amino acids. The CDR3 nucleotides are TGTGCCATCACCTCCAGGGTGGGTGCAGGGGGCTATGGCTACACCTTC. Protein product: CAITSRVGAGGYGYTF.

The chain employs TRBV3-1 (or the pseudogene TRBV3-2) and TRBJ1-5, with TRBD1 matching over 8 bases. The CDR3 is 15 residues long. V trimming: 4 bases; J trimming: 6 bases; junction bases outside the gene matches: 8. CDR1 and CDR2 (germline): LGHDT, YNNKEL (reference sequence). The CDR3 sequence is CASSRAGQVLQPQHF. In DNA, the CDR3 is TGTGCCAGCAGCCGGGCGGGACAGGTCCTTCAGCCCCAGCATTTT.

This clone was counted many times. The rearrangement joins TRBV5-1 to TRBJ2-3; no clear D. The germline V gene has CDR1 SGHRS and CDR2 YFSETQ. Trimming took off 0 bases at V and 6 bases at J, with 11 bases between the two ends. The CDR3 has 14 amino acids. The DNA of the CDR3 is TGCGCCAGCAGCTTGGCAGCAGAATACGATACGCAGTATTTT. Translated, it gives CASSLAAEYDTQYF.

The genes are TRBV28 and TRBJ1-4, with D possibly matching TRBD1 (6 bases). Per the germline V gene, CDR1 is MDHEN and CDR2 is SYDVKM. The CDR3 spans 15 residues. V lost 2 bases to trimming and J lost 8 bases, with 15 bases between them. The CDR3 coding sequence is TGTGCCAGCAGTTTAGCTGGGGGCGGCAACGAAAAACTGTTTTTT. It yields the protein CASSLAGGGNEKLFF.

The V call is TRBV7-3, the J call TRBJ2-1; D is unclear. V lost 2 bases to trimming and J lost 0 bases, with 8 bases between them. The CDR3 sequence is 15 residues long. Germline CDR1 is SGHTA and CDR2 is FQGTGA. The CDR3: CASSLGLLSYNEQFF. The CDR3 DNA reads TGTGCCAGCAGCTTAGGTCTACTCTCCTACAATGAGCAGTTCTTC. Supplemented by reference TRBV7-3 and TRBJ2-1, the full variable domain reads GAGVSQTPSNKVTEKGKYVELRCDPISGHTALYWYRQSLGQGPEFLIYFQGTGAADDSGLPNDRFFAVRPEGSVSTLKIQRTERGDSAVYLCASSLGLLSYNEQFFGPGTRLTVL.

The V call is TRBV4-3, the J call TRBJ1-2, with 8 positions matching TRBD1. The CDR3 totals 15 residues. The germline CDR1 and CDR2 sequences are LGHNA and YSLEER. J was trimmed by 7 bases and V by 3 bases; bases with no gene match: 10. The CDR3 bases are TGCGCCAGCAGCCAGTACAGGGGGGCGTTTTTTGGCTACACCTTC. Translated, it gives CASSQYRGAFFGYTF.

This rearrangement joins TRBV30 to TRBJ1-1; no definite D call. This CDR3 has 12 residues. Germline lookup yields CDR1 GTSNPN and CDR2 SVGIG (reference sequence). The germline V and J ends were trimmed by 3 bases and 1 base, with 6 bases remaining between them. The CDR3 nucleotides are TGTGCCTGGAGAGAGGGGAACACTGAAGCTTTCTTT. As protein: CAWREGNTEAFF.

The chain has TRBV27 and TRBJ1-2, with TRBD1 matching over 10 bases. Trimming removed 4 bases from V and 4 bases from J; junction bases left unmatched: 3. Germline V gives CDR1 MNHEY, CDR2 SMNVEV (reference sequence). The CDR3 is made up of 14 amino acids. CDR3 loop: CASSSGQGIYGYTF. For the CDR3, the DNA is TGTGCCAGCAGTTCGGGACAGGGGATCTATGGCTACACCTTC.

The chain recombines TRBV6-1 with TRBJ1-2; maybe TRBD1 (5 bases). Per the germline V gene, CDR1 is MNHNS and CDR2 is SASEGT. Trimming removed 3 bases from V and 8 bases from J, with 10 bases in between. The CDR3 contains 12 residues. The CDR3 sequence is CASSESGYGYTF. Here the CDR3 DNA reads TGTGCCAGCAGTGAGTCAGGGTACGGCTACACCTTC.

The V gene is TRBV7-3, the J gene TRBJ1-1; tentative D call: TRBD1 (6 bases). The V end lost 5 bases, the J end lost 0 bases, and 10 bases lay between the germline ends. In germline, CDR1 is SGHTA, CDR2 FQGTGA. This CDR3 has 14 amino acids. The CDR3: CASSGGSMNTEAFF. As DNA, the CDR3 is TGTGCCAGCAGCGGGGGCAGCATGAACACTGAAGCTTTCTTT.